This T cell receptor (beta chain) was documented in a study of blood T cell repertoires in COVID-19. Assay: immunoSEQ multiplex PCR; the TCRdb copy retains only in-frame clones and omits some. The sample contains over 70,000 clones, about 87% of which appear only once. The trim removed 5 bases at V and 6 bases at J, leaving 5 bases unmatched. The germline V gene encodes CDR1 SGHTA and CDR2 FQGTGA. The CDR3 runs to 14 residues. The sample consisted of peripheral blood. The receptor was derived from a human donor in a cohort sampled during active COVID-19. This chain joins TRBV7-3 and TRBJ2-1, with 9 bases lining up with TRBD1. The CDR3 coding sequence is TGTGCCAGCAGCCAAGGGACAGGGACCAATGAGCAGTTCTTC. The encoded protein is CASSQGTGTNEQFF.